This T cell receptor (beta chain) was captured by sequencing in a study of identifying expanded T cells in peripheral blood. The CDR3 loop spans 14 amino acids. V was pared by 2 bases and J by 4 bases, with 11 bases between. Germline CDR1 LNHDA, CDR2 SQIVND (reference sequence). This clone was observed a few times. Its specificity is not known. Overall study findings and caveats: Differentially abundant clones: roughly 1.2 between replicates, 16.4 at two to three weeks, 18 to 20 at four. Approximately two-week clone count variance significantly increased as total template count grew.

Generated by immunoSEQ multiplex PCR, the TCRdb table keeps only in-frame clones and is missing some. The sample contains approximately 100,000 clones, around 89% of which appear only once. During the collection period, no donor immune events like infections were recorded. Sequenced sample: blood. The origin of this receptor is a person aged 18 to 75 in good health. The chain employs TRBV19 and TRBJ1-2; no reliable D call. CDR3 nucleotides: TGTGCCAGTAGTATAAATGGAAGGGCCTATGGCTACACCTTC. The encoded protein is CASSINGRAYGYTF.